This entry features one T cell receptor (beta chain) sequence. Its antigen remains unidentified. The sample is drawn from a study of cytomegalovirus exposure and HLA in healthy donors. Study background: Early on, a data release was issued that held 85 million to 95 million unique TCRs from HLA-typed donors. Broader study findings: In a later analysis, HLA-C alleles had the fewest associated TCRs, DRB1 alleles the most. Specificity of a few CMV-associated chains for CMV antigens was verified in vitro. The sole available immune exposure information was CMV serostatus.

This PCR relied on a set of 60 Vbeta primers and 13 Jbeta primers. The table came from immunoSEQ multiplex PCR; TCRdb's copy has only in-frame clones and leaves some out. The listing contains 40,000 to 60,000 clones. Sequenced input: PBMCs. The sequence came from a male donor in good health and CMV-seropositive.

The CDR3 spells CASSLQGALETQYF. CDR3 DNA: TGTGCCAGCAGTTTACAGGGGGCATTGGAGACCCAGTACTTC. The chain links TRBV6-1 to TRBJ2-5; TRBD1 matches at 9 bases. Germline CDR1 and CDR2: MNHNS and SASEGT. This CDR3 region has 14 residues. V lost 5 bases and J lost 5; bases outside the gene matches: 6.